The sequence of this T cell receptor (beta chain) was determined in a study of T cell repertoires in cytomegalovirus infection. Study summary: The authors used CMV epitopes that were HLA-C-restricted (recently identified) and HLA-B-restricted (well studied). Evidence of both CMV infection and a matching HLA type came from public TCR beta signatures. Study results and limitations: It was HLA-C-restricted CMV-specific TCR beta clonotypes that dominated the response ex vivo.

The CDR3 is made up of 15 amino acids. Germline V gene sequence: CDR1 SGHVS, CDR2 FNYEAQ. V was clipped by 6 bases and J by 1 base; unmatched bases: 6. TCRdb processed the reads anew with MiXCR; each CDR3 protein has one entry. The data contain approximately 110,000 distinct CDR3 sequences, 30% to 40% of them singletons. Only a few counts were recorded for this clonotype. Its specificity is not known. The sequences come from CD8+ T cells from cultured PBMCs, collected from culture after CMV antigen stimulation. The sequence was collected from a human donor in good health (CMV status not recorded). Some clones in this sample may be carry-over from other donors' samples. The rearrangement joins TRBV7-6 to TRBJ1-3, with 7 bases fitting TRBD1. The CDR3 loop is CASREDRASGNTIYF. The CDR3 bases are TGTGCCAGCAGGGAAGACAGGGCTTCTGGAAACACCATATATTTT.